Sequencing of this TCR beta chain was carried out in a study of patients and donors after allogeneic stem cell transplantation (dated by TCRdb to 2018 to 2021). From a lookup of the germline V gene, CDR1 and CDR2 are SGHRS and YFSETQ. The CDR3 measures 17 amino acids from cysteine to phenylalanine. Only the CDR3 DNA is retained, 51 bases long and in frame from the first base. After removal of 3 bases from V and 0 bases from J, the junction retains 4 bases not matched to a gene. The method behind the library was RT-PCR. TCRdb names NextSeq 550 as the instrument used. In TCRdb, the public reads were trimmed at Q25 with fastp and aligned with MiXCR, with productive beta chains retained. Here each entry gathers all rows of one CDR3 protein and keeps the most common genes and DNA. For this sample there are about 960,000 distinct CDR3 sequences; 18% appear just once. Roughly 6.4% of the sample goes to the ten largest clones.

About this clonotype: The target of this receptor is not known. No base qualities exist here, and no much larger clone lies one base off it.

Material for sequencing was blood, either unsorted or a sorted T cell fraction (not recorded which). The rearranged segments are TRBV5-1 and TRBJ2-6, with TRBD1 identical over 9 junction bases. The receptor's source is a human donor who was either an allogeneic HSCT recipient or a stem cell or donor lymphocyte infusion donor (not recorded which). It is not recorded whose cells these are; they may come from a transplant donor. The sequence in DNA is TGCGCCAGCAGCTCACAGGGGGCCCTCTCTGGGGCCAACGTCCTGACTTTC. Its product reads: CASSSQGALSGANVLTF.